This T cell receptor beta chain was obtained from a study of response to subunit inactivated influenza vaccine. Findings and limits, study-wide: Authors suggested few new T cells are recruited by each seasonal influenza vaccination.

TCRdb itself ran the RT-PCR reads through MiXCR, one entry per CDR3 protein. The data show under 500,000 distinct CDR3 sequences, approximately 11% seen once. Germline CDR1 and CDR2: ENHRY and SYGVKD. J was trimmed by 7 bases and V by 2 bases; bases with no gene match: 5. This CDR3 contains 13 residues. This clonotype was detected only a few times. Its target is unknown. This chain joins TRBV10-3 and TRBJ2-7; 7 nucleotides line up with TRBD2. The sequencing here drew on PBMCs from blood, taken 40 to 50 days after vaccination. This clonotype was sampled from a man in his fifties who received an inactivated influenza vaccine. The CDR3: CAISEGREREQYF. The CDR3 coding sequence is TGTGCCATCAGTGAGGGGCGGGAGAGAGAGCAGTACTTC.